The source of this T cell receptor beta chain is a study of blood T cell repertoires in COVID-19. On the study more broadly: Whether acute or convalescent, the COVID-19 samples came from the United States, Italy and Spain. T cells, B-cell-depleted T cells, or PBMCs supplied cDNA or gDNA.

Using immunoSEQ multiplex PCR, the repertoire was profiled, and TCRdb retains in-frame clones only, with some absent. The sample lists 350,000 to 450,000 clones; roughly 90% were seen once. Across about two dozen US areas, participants ranged in age from roughly 18 to 95 years. The V end was cut by 3 bases, the J end by 5 bases, with 10 bases between. The CDR3 consists of 13 residues. Germline assignment: CDR1 KGHSH and CDR2 LQKENI. What was sequenced was PBMCs or T cells enriched from blood (not recorded which). This sequence joins TRBV18 and TRBJ1-2; D gene uncertain. This TCR was recovered from a woman in her twenties or thirties who had recovered from COVID-19. The CDR3 DNA follows: TGTGCCAGCTCACCGGACTCAGTATATGGCTACACCTTC. Translating gives CASSPDSVYGYTF.